A single sample is the source of the 12 T cell receptor beta chains below, sequenced in a study of T-cell reconstitution after alpha-beta-depleted transplantation in children. Preparing the TCRbeta library involved the use of unique molecular identifiers. One entry per CDR3 protein, called by TCRdb with MiXCR from the PCR reads. The sample carries thousands of distinct CDR3 sequences, about 26% recorded once. Sequencing used PBMCs, mostly from graft donor cells, obtained 60 days after TCRalphabeta/CD19-depleted stem cell transplant. The receptors were gathered from a boy under three years old who had a stem cell transplant for SCID, so the T cells may come from the graft donor.

In its sample, this clonotype was seen many times. This chain connects TRBV18 to TRBJ1-4; D is ambiguous. Between the trimmed V and J ends, which lost 6 bases and 2 bases, there was a span of 13 bases. The germline V gene has CDR1 KGHSH and CDR2 LQKENI. There are 15 residues in the CDR3. This chain's CDR3 is CASSRSGFTNEKLFF. CDR3 DNA sequence: TGTGCCAGCTCCCGATCGGGGTTCACTAATGAAAAACTGTTTTTT.

Within the sample, this clonotype is medium-sized (0.01 to 0.1%). V usage is TRBV15 and J usage is TRBJ1-2; D remains unclear. The CDR3 sequence is 13 residues long. Germline V gives CDR1 LNHNV, CDR2 YYDKDF (reference sequence). Trimming took 0 bases from V and 7 from J, leaving 9 bases between them. The CDR3, as DNA: TGTGCCACCAGCAGAGATTATTCGGGTGGCTACACCTTC. Translating gives CATSRDYSGGYTF.

As for this clonotype: At one end the junction does not follow the germline gene, possibly because of a read error. The chain uses TRBV4-2 and TRBJ1-2, with D unresolved. Germline V gene sequence: CDR1 LGHNA, CDR2 YNFKEQ. This CDR3 has 13 amino acids. The CDR3 DNA reads as TGTGCCATCAGCCACGGACTTATCTGTGGCTACACCTTC. Its translation: CAISHGLICGYTF.

This clonotype occurred many times. The chain employs TRBV3-1 and TRBJ2-5; 8 bases match TRBD1. The CDR3 runs to 18 residues. Per germline, CDR1 LGHDT and CDR2 YNNKEL (reference sequence). The J segment lost 8 bases and the V segment lost 0 bases, leaving 17 bases of the junction unmatched. The CDR3 nucleotides are TGTGCCAGCAGCCAAGATTGGGAAATACCGGGACAGGCGAGTACCCAGTACTTC. It translates to CASSQDWEIPGQASTQYF.

Points on this clonotype: A single base separates this from a much larger clone, so it may be a read error. This sequence joins TRBV15 and TRBJ2-3, with 16 bases fitting TRBD2. CDR1 and CDR2 (germline): LNHNV, YYDKDF (reference sequence). The CDR3 totals 15 residues. The CDR3 protein is CATSRGRLGLAGGRF. CDR3 nucleotide sequence: TGTGCCACCAGCAGGGGGCGACTGGGACTAGCGGGGGGGCGCTTT.

This clonotype came up once. The chain employs TRBV24-1 and TRBJ2-7; 7 bases are a match to TRBD1. The CDR3 is made up of 15 amino acids. Per germline, CDR1 KGHDR and CDR2 SFDVKD. V was pared by 4 bases and J by 5 bases, with 10 bases of the junction left unmatched. DNA for the CDR3: TGTGCCACCAGTGACCCCCAACAGGGGAGTCACGAGCAGTACTTC. Amino acids: CATSDPQQGSHEQYF.

This clonotype was seen many times. The chain uses TRBV6-2 or TRBV6-3 and TRBJ1-2; a weak D match, TRBD1 (6 bases). This CDR3 comprises 15 residues. CDR1 MNHEY and CDR2 SVGEGT come from the germline V gene. Trimming shortened V by 4 bases and J by 5 bases, and 17 bases separated the two germline ends. CDR3 amino acids: CASSWARGRLYGYTF. In DNA form, the CDR3 reads TGTGCCAGCAGTTGGGCGCGGGGGCGGTTGTATGGCTACACCTTC.

This clonotype was counted at least ten times. The rearrangement links TRBV7-6 to TRBJ1-4; TRBD1 is a possible D gene (6 bases). The CDR3 loop spans 17 amino acids. Germline CDR1 SGHVS, CDR2 FNYEAQ. V shed 7 bases and J shed 7 bases, with 25 bases lying between them. CDR3 sequence: CASTPITGGWIGEKLFF. The CDR3 DNA sequence: TGTGCCAGCACCCCCATCACCGGGGGCTGGATAGGTGAAAAACTGTTTTTT.

By proportion, this clonotype is medium-sized. The chain employs TRBV6-5 and TRBJ1-1, with D unclear. V lost 0 bases and J lost 2, with 13 bases in between. The CDR3 covers 16 residues. Per the germline V gene, CDR1 is MNHEY and CDR2 is SVGAGI. For the CDR3, the DNA is TGTGCCAGCAGTTACTCGCACGATTGGCTCAACACTGAAGCTTTCTTT. Translated: CASSYSHDWLNTEAFF.

This chain connects TRBV9 to TRBJ2-1; 8 nucleotides align to TRBD1. V shed 4 bases and J 5 bases; nucleotides not matched to a gene: 11. The CDR3 covers 16 residues. Germline V lookup: CDR1 SGDLS, CDR2 YYNGEE. The CDR3 reads CASSLNSDRGNNEQFF. As DNA, the CDR3 is TGTGCCAGCAGCCTGAATTCCGACAGGGGAAACAATGAGCAGTTCTTC.

This clonotype was counted at least ten times. This chain links TRBV2 with TRBJ1-5; D unclear. The CDR3 totals 14 residues. CDR1 SNHLY and CDR2 FYNNEI come from the germline V gene. V lost 7 bases, J lost 5 bases, and 15 bases lay in between. The CDR3 region is CASKAPVPYQPQHF. The CDR3 DNA reads as TGTGCCAGCAAAGCCCCCGTGCCTTATCAGCCCCAGCATTTT. The whole variable domain, remainder taken from reference TRBV2 and TRBJ1-5, is EPEVTQTPSHQVTQMGQEVILRCVPISNHLYFYWYRQILGQKVEFLVSFYNNEISEKSEIFDDQFSVERPDGSNFTLKIRSTKLEDSAMYFCASKAPVPYQPQHFGDGTRLSIL.

In its sample, this clonotype ranks as medium-sized. The V gene is TRBV29-1, the J gene TRBJ2-3, with unresolved D. The V end lost 6 bases, the J end lost 0 bases, and 16 bases lay between the germline ends. CDR3 length: 15 residues. Germline loops: CDR1 SQVTM, CDR2 ANQGSEA. Here the CDR3 reads CSVGGGSLSTDTQYF. The CDR3 DNA reads as TGCAGCGTGGGTGGCGGCAGCCTTAGCACAGATACGCAGTATTTT.